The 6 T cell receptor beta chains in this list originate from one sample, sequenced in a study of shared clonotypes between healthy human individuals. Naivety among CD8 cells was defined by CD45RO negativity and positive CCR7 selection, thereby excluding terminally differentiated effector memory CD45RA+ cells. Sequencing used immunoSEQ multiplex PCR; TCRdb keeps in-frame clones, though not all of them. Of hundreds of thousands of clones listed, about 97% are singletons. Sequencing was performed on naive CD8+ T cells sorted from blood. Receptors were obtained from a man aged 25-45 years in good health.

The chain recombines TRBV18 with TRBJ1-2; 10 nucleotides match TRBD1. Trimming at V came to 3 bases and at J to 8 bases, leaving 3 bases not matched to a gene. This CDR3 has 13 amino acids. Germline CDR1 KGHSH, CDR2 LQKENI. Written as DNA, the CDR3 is TGTGCCAGCTCACCGGGGACAGGGGAAGGCTACACCTTC. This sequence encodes CASSPGTGEGYTF.

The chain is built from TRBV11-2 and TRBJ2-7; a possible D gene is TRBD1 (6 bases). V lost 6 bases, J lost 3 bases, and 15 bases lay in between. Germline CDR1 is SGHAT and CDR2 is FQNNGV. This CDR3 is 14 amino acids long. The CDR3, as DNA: TGTGCCAGCAGTTACAGGGATAAGTACTACGAGCAGTACTTC. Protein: CASSYRDKYYEQYF.

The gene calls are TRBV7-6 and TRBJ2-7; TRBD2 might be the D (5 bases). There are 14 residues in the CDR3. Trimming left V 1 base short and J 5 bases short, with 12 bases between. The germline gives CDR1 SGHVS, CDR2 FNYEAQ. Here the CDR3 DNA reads TGTGCCAGCAGCTTAGGTGGGAGCTACGACGAGCAGTACTTC. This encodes CASSLGGSYDEQYF. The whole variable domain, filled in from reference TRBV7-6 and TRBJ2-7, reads GAGVSQSPRYKVTKRGQDVALRCDPISGHVSLYWYRQALGQGPEFLTYFNYEAQQDKSGLPNDRFSAERPEGSISTLTIQRTEQRDSAMYRCASSLGGSYDEQYFGPGTRLTVT.

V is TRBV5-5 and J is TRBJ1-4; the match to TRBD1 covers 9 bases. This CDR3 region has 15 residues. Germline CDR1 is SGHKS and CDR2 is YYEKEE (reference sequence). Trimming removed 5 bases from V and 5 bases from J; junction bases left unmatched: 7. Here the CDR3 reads CASRNLDRGNEKLFF. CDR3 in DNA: TGTGCCAGCAGAAATCTGGACAGGGGAAATGAAAAACTGTTTTTT.

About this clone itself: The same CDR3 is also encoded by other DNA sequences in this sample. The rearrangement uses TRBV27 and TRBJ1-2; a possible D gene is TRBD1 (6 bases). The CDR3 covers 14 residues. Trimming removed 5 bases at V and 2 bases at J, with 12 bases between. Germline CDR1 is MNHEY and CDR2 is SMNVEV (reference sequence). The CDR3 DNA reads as TGTGCCAGCAGTCCAGGGACACTAAACTATGGCTACACCTTC. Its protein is CASSPGTLNYGYTF.

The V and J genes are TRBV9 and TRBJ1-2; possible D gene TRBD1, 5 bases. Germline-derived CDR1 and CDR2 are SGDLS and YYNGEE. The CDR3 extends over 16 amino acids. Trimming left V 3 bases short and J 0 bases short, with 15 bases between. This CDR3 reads CASSEGPRGTNYGYTF. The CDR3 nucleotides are TGTGCCAGCAGCGAGGGGCCGCGGGGGACTAACTATGGCTACACCTTC.